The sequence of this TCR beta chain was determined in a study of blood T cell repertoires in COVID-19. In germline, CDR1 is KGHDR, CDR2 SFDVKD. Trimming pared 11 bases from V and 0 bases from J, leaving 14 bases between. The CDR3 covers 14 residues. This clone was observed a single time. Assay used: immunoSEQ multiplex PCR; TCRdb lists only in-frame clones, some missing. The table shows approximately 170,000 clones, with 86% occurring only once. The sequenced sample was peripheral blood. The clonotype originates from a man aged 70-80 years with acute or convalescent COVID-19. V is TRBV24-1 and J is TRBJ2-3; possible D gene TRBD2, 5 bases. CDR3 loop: CAIGVRGSTDTQYF. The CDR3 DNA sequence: TGTGCCATAGGAGTCCGAGGGAGCACAGATACGCAGTATTTT.